The 16 T cell receptor beta chains below all came from one sample that was sequenced in a study of HIV-infected patients and healthy controls. The repertoire came from unfractionated whole blood and reflected all unsorted peripheral T cells. Reverse transcription used 450 to 650 ng RNA and constant-region primers for alpha and beta. Separate chain-specific third strand synthesis with multiplexing indices produced the alpha and beta libraries. MiXCR was run by TCRdb on the 5' RACE reads, yielding one entry per CDR3 protein. The table has some 11,000 distinct CDR3 sequences, 9.3% seen once. Here the sequenced sample was blood, taken before antiretroviral therapy. The receptors derive from an adult with HIV infection. The donor label of this sample is uncertain.

This clonotype was recorded a few times. V and J are TRBV6-1 and TRBJ2-7; D not certain. V lost 1 base to trimming and J lost 1 base, with 5 bases between them. The CDR3 is made up of 13 amino acids. Germline values: CDR1 MNHNS, CDR2 SASEGT. Here the CDR3 DNA reads TGTGCCAGCAGTGAAGGGCTTTCCTACGAGCAGTACTTC. As protein: CASSEGLSYEQYF.

This clonotype showed up many times. This chain links TRBV14 with TRBJ2-5, with D uncertain. Per the germline V gene, CDR1 is SGHDN and CDR2 is FVKESK. Trimming pared 4 bases from V and 5 bases from J, leaving 20 bases between. This CDR3 spans 16 amino acids. CDR3 loop: CASSPVFGSPRETQYF. CDR3 DNA sequence: TGTGCCAGCAGCCCCGTTTTCGGATCGCCGAGGGAGACCCAGTACTTC.

At least ten counts were recorded for this clonotype. The chain carries TRBV29-1 and TRBJ1-1; a possible D gene is TRBD1 (6 bases). CDR3 length equals 13 residues. Germline V gene data show CDR1 as SQVTM and CDR2 as ANQGSEA. The CDR3: CSVTGSMDTEAFF. CDR3 nucleotide sequence: TGCAGTGTTACAGGGTCAATGGACACTGAAGCTTTCTTT.

The DNA for the CDR3 is TGCAGTGCTAGAGATCCCGTGGAGGGGAGCTACGAGCAGTACTTC. Its translation: CSARDPVEGSYEQYF. This rearrangement joins TRBV20-1 to TRBJ2-7, with D maybe TRBD2 (6 bases). V was pared by 0 bases and J by 3 bases, with 15 bases between. This CDR3 region has 15 residues. Germline CDR1 and CDR2: DFQATT and SNEGSKA (reference sequence).

This clonotype occurred many times. The rearrangement links TRBV7-2 to TRBJ2-2; a possible D gene is TRBD2 (5 bases). Germline loops: CDR1 SGHTA, CDR2 FQGNSA. V was clipped by 1 base and J by 4 bases, with 10 bases between them. This CDR3 spans 15 amino acids. DNA of the CDR3: TGTGCCAGCAGCTTAGTGGGGAGCCTCACCGGGGAGCTGTTTTTT. Amino acids: CASSLVGSLTGELFF.

There are a few counts of this clonotype. The V call is TRBV12-3 or TRBV12-4, the J call TRBJ1-4, with 9 bases lining up with TRBD1. The junction had 7 bases not matched to a gene; V was cut back by 2 bases and J by 6 bases. This CDR3 is built from 16 residues. CDR3 DNA: TGTGCCAGCAGTTTAACACAGGGGGCGGGGGATGAAAAACTGTTTTTT. Protein sequence: CASSLTQGAGDEKLFF.

There are many counts of this clonotype. The CDR3 sequence is CAWSVLAGGTGELFF. The DNA of the CDR3 is TGTGCCTGGAGTGTACTAGCGGGAGGCACCGGGGAGCTGTTTTTT. The gene calls are TRBV30 and TRBJ2-2; 12 bases match TRBD2. V trimming: 0 bases; J trimming: 4 bases; junction bases outside the gene matches: 0. This CDR3 has 15 residues. CDR1 and CDR2 (germline): GTSNPN, SVGIG (reference sequence).

This clonotype was detected many times. The chain has TRBV19 and TRBJ1-1; tentatively, D is TRBD1 (6 bases). V was cut by 5 bases and J by 1 base, with 14 bases left in between. The CDR3 loop spans 15 amino acids. CDR1 and CDR2 (germline): LNHDA, SQIVND (reference sequence). In DNA, the CDR3 is TGTGCCAGTAGTTTCGGGGGCCGAGGGAACACTGAAGCTTTCTTT. This encodes CASSFGGRGNTEAFF.

This clonotype was counted ten times or more. The chain couples TRBV12-3 or TRBV12-4 to TRBJ1-1; D gene uncertain. The V end lost 2 bases, the J end lost 1 base, and 5 bases lay between the germline ends. The CDR3 runs 13 residues. The CDR3 protein is CASSLRQNTEAFF. The CDR3 DNA reads as TGTGCCAGCAGTTTAAGGCAGAACACTGAAGCTTTCTTT.

This clonotype was recorded at least ten times. The chain links TRBV6-8 to TRBJ2-1, with a possible D match to TRBD2 (6 bases). The germline V and J ends were trimmed by 3 bases and 7 bases, with 13 bases remaining between them. CDR3 size: 14 residues. Germline assignment: CDR1 MNHGY and CDR2 SAAAGT. The CDR3 bases are TGTGCCAGCAGTTATCGGGAGTCGTGGAATGAGCAGTTCTTC. The encoded protein is CASSYRESWNEQFF.

This clonotype is medium-sized. The genes are TRBV12-3 or TRBV12-4 and TRBJ1-2, with 7 bases aligning to TRBD1. The CDR3 is 12 residues long. V shed 3 bases and J 12 bases; nucleotides not matched to a gene: 7. DNA for the CDR3: TGTGCCAGCAGTTTCCGCGGACAGGATAACACCTTC. This encodes CASSFRGQDNTF.

This clonotype has more than one count but fewer than ten. V is TRBV19 and J is TRBJ2-5, with D uncertain. The CDR3 spans 13 residues. Deletions cut 6 bases from V and 2 bases from J, with 10 bases between. Per germline, CDR1 LNHDA and CDR2 SQIVND (reference sequence). CDR3 in DNA: TGTGCCAGTAGCGAGGCTTTTCAAGAGACCCAGTACTTC. Protein sequence: CASSEAFQETQYF. Filled out from reference TRBV19 and TRBJ2-5, the complete variable domain reads DGGITQSPKYLFRKEGQNVTLSCEQNLNHDAMYWYRQDPGQGLRLIYYSQIVNDFQKGDIAEGYSVSREKKESFPLTVTSAQKNPTAFYLCASSEAFQETQYFGPGTRLLVL.

The sample holds many counts of this clonotype. The chain couples TRBV12-3 or TRBV12-4 to TRBJ1-2; 11 bases match TRBD1. This CDR3 is 15 amino acids long. V lost 2 bases, J lost 4 bases, and 3 bases stayed unmatched. CDR3 coding DNA: TGTGCCAGCAGTTTACGGACAGGGGGCCGCTATGGCTACACCTTC. Translating gives CASSLRTGGRYGYTF.

The chain combines TRBV29-1 with TRBJ1-4; the D gene is possibly TRBD1 (5 bases). The CDR3 is 11 residues long. V lost 7 bases, J lost 8 bases, and 11 bases lay in between. The germline V gene encodes CDR1 SQVTM and CDR2 ANQGSEA. The CDR3 reads CSAGDGEKLFF. CDR3 DNA sequence: TGCAGCGCGGGGGACGGAGAAAAACTGTTTTTT.

This clonotype has a handful of counts. The gene calls are TRBV7-3 and TRBJ1-1; D is unresolved. Germline V lookup: CDR1 SGHTA, CDR2 FQGTGA. There are 13 residues in the CDR3. V was clipped by 5 bases and J by 2 bases, with 9 bases between them. The CDR3 region has the DNA TGTGCCAGCAGCAAAGACCTTAACACTGAAGCTTTCTTT. Its translation: CASSKDLNTEAFF.

In this sample, this clonotype turned up a few times. This rearrangement joins TRBV7-6 to TRBJ2-3; D may be TRBD1 (7 bases). From germline, CDR1 is SGHVS and CDR2 FNYEAQ. This CDR3 has 14 amino acids. V shed 5 bases and J shed 5 bases, with 14 bases lying between them. CDR3 protein: CASSGAGGIDTQYF. Here the CDR3 DNA reads TGTGCCAGCAGCGGGGCAGGGGGGATAGATACGCAGTATTTT.